The present T cell receptor beta chain was sequenced within a study of blood T cell repertoires in COVID-19. Background on the study: There were acute and convalescent COVID-19 samples, and they came from the United States, Italy and Spain. The cDNA or gDNA used as material had been derived from T cells, B-cell-depleted T cells, or PBMCs.

The authors' processing: By means of reference gene primer amplification, nucleated cell counts were estimated. Some clones are missing from TCRdb's copy, which holds only in-frame ones; the method was immunoSEQ multiplex PCR. V and J calls and clone size come straight from that table; D and trimming were deduced from the DNA. The table has 130,000 or so clones, 70% to 85% seen once. Germline V CDR1 and CDR2: SGHAT, FQNNGV. V lost 4 bases to trimming and J lost 7 bases; unmatched junction nucleotides: 4. CDR3 length equals 14 residues. Only a few counts were recorded for this clone. What was sequenced was peripheral blood. The source of this sequence is a woman over 75 with acute or convalescent COVID-19. This chain links TRBV11-2 with TRBJ1-4; 9 positions agree with TRBD1. The CDR3 DNA is TGTGCCAGCAGCTCACAGGGGGCGCTTGAAAAACTGTTTTTT. It codes for CASSSQGALEKLFF.